Below, one T cell receptor beta chain is given with its context. Its antigen is not known. The data are from a study of STAT5B mutations in CD4+ large granular lymphocyte leukemia. General observations from the study: CD4-sorted patient repertoires seemed more clonal than healthy CD4+ repertoires.

The germline V gene encodes CDR1 SGHTA and CDR2 FQGTGA. After removal of 0 bases from V and 7 bases from J, the junction contained 11 bases not matched to a gene. This CDR3 region has 18 residues. Repertoires were generated with immunoSEQ multiplex PCR, while TCRdb's copy carries only in-frame clones and drops some. The sample shows about 37,000 clones, approximately 90% of them seen only once. The receptor's source is a human donor in good health. This chain joins TRBV7-3 and TRBJ2-1; 11 bases agree with TRBD2. The sequencing sample was made of CD4+ T cells from blood buffy coats. The CDR3 nucleotides read TGTGCCAGCAGCTTAACAGGACTAGCGGGCAAAACCGGGAATGAGCAGTTCTTC. Protein: CASSLTGLAGKTGNEQFF.